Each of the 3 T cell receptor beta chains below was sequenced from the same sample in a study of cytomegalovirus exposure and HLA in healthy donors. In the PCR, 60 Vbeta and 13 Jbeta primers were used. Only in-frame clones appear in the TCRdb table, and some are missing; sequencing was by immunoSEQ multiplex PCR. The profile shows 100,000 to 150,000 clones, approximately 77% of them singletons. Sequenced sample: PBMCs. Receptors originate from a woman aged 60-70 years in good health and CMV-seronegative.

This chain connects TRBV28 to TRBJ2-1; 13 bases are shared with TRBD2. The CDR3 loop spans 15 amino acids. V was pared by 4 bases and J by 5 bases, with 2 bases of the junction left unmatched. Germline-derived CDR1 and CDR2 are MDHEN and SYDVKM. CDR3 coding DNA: TGTGCCAGCAGTTCCGGACTAGCGGGAGACAATGAGCAGTTCTTC. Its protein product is CASSSGLAGDNEQFF.

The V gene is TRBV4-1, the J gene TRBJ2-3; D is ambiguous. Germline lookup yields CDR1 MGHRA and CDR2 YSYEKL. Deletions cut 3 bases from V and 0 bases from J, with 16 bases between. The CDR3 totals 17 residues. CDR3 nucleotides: TGCGCCAGCAGCCAGGGCGTTCCTGGATCTAGCACAGATACGCAGTATTTT. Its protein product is CASSQGVPGSSTDTQYF.

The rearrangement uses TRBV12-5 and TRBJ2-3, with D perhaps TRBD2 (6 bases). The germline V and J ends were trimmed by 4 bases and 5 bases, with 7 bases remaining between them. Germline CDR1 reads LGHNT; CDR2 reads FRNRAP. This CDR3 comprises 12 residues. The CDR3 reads CASGSREDTQYF. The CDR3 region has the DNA TGTGCTAGTGGTTCGCGGGAAGATACGCAGTATTTT.